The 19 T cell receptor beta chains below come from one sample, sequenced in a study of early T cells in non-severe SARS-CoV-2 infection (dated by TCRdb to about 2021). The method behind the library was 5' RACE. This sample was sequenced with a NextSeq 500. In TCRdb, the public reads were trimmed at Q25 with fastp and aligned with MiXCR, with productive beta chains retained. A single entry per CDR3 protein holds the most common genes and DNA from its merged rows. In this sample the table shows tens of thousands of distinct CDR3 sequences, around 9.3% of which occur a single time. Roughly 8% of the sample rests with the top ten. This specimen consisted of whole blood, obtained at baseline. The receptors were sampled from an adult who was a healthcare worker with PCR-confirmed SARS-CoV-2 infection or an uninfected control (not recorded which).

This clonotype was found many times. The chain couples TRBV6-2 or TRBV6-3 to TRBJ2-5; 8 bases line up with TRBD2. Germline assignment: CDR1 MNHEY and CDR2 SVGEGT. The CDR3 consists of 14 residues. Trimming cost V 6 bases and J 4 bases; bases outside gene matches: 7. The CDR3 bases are TGTGCCAGCAGCCAAAGCGGGAGCCGAGAGACCCAGTACTTC. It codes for CASSQSGSRETQYF.

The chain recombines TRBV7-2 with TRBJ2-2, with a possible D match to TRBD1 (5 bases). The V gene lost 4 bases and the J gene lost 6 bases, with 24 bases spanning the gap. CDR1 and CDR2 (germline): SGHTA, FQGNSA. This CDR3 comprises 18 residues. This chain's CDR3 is CASSSVGLLRVNAGELFF. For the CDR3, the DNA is TGTGCCAGCAGCTCCGTCGGCCTTCTCAGGGTCAATGCCGGGGAGCTGTTTTTT.

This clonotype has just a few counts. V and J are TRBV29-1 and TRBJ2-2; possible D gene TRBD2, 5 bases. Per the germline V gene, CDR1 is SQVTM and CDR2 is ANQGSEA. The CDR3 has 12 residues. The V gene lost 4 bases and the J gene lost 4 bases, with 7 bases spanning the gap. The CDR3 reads CSVVRVTGELFF. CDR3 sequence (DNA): TGCAGCGTTGTGAGGGTCACCGGGGAGCTGTTTTTT.

Here the CDR3 DNA reads TGTGCCAGCAGTTTTAATTTAGGAACCCAGCGGAACAATGAGCAGTTCTTC. Translation gives CASSFNLGTQRNNEQFF. The chain has TRBV6-6 and TRBJ2-1; D might be TRBD2 (5 bases). Trimming left V 4 bases short and J 5 bases short, with 21 bases between. The CDR3 spans 17 residues. CDR1 and CDR2 from the germline V gene are MNHNY and SVGAGI (reference sequence).

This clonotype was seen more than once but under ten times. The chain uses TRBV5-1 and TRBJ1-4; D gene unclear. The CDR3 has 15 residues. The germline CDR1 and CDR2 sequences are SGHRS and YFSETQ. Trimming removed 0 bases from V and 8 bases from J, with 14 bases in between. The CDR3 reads CASSLDGHRGEKLFF. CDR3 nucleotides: TGCGCCAGCAGCTTGGACGGCCACCGGGGAGAAAAACTGTTTTTT.

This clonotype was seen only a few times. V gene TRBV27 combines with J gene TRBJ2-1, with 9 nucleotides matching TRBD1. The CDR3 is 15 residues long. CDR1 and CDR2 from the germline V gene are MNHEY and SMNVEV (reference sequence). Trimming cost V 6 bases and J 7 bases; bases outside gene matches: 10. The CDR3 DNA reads TGTGCCAGCAGATCCGGGACAGGGCTGGGGAATGAGCAGTTCTTC. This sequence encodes CASRSGTGLGNEQFF.

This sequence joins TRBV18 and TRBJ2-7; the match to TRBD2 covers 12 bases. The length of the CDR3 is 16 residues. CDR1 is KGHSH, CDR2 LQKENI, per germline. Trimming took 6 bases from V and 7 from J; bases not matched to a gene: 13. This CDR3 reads CASSLQPSGRAKEQYF. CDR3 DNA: TGTGCCAGCTCGCTACAACCTAGCGGGAGGGCCAAAGAGCAGTACTTC.

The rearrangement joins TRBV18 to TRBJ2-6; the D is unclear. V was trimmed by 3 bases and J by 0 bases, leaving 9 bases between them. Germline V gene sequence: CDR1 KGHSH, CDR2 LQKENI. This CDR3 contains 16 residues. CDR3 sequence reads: CASSPLGISGANVLTF. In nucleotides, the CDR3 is TGTGCCAGCTCACCGTTGGGAATCTCTGGGGCCAACGTCCTGACTTTC.

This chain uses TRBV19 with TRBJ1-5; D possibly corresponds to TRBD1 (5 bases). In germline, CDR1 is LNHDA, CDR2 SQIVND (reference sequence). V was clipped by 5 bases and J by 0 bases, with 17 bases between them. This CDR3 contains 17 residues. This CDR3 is CASSPIDSKLSNQPQHF. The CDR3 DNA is TGTGCCAGTAGTCCAATTGACAGTAAACTTAGCAATCAGCCCCAGCATTTT.

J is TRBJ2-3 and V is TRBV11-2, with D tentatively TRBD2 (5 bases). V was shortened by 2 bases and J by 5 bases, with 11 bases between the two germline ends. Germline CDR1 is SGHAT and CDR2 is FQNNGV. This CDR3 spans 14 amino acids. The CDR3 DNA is TGTGCCAGCAGCTTATCCACCGGACTAGATACGCAGTATTTT. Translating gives CASSLSTGLDTQYF.

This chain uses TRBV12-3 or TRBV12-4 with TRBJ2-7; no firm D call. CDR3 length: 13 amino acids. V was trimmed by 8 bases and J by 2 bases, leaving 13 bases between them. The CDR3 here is CASATSVPYEQYF. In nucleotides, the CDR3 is TGTGCCAGCGCAACATCGGTGCCCTACGAGCAGTACTTC.

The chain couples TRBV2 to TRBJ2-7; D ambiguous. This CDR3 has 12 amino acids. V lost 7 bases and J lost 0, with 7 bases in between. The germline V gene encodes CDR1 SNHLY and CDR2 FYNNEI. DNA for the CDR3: TGTGCCAGCAAAGTGAGCTCCTACGAGCAGTACTTC. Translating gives CASKVSSYEQYF.

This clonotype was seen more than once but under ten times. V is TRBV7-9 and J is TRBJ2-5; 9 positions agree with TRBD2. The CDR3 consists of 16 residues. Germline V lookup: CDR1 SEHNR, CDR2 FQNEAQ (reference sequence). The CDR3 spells CALGSSGTGVRETQYF. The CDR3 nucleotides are TGTGCGCTTGGTTCTAGCGGGACGGGGGTTCGCGAGACCCAGTACTTC.

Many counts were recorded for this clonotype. The CDR3 region is CASSFSAGGDEQYF. The CDR3 coding sequence is TGTGCCAGCAGCTTTTCGGCAGGGGGCGACGAGCAGTACTTC. The chain is built from TRBV7-9 and TRBJ2-7, with 8 nucleotides matching TRBD1. The CDR3 is 14 amino acids. Germline CDR1 is SEHNR and CDR2 is FQNEAQ (reference sequence). V gave up 3 bases and J gave up 5 bases; unmatched junction bases: 6.

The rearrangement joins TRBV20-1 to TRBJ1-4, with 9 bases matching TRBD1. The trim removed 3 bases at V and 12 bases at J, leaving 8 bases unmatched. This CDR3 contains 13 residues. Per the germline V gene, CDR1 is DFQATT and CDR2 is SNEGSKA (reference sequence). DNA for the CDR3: TGCAGTGCTAGGTCCCCGGGACAGGGAGAACTGTTTTTT. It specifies CSARSPGQGELFF.

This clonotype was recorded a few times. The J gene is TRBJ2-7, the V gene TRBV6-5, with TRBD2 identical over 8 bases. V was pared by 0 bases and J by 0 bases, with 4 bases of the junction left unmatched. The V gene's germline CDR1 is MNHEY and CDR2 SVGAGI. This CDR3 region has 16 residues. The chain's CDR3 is CASSYSVSGVSYEQYF. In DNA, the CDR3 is TGTGCCAGCAGTTACTCGGTTAGCGGGGTCTCCTACGAGCAGTACTTC.

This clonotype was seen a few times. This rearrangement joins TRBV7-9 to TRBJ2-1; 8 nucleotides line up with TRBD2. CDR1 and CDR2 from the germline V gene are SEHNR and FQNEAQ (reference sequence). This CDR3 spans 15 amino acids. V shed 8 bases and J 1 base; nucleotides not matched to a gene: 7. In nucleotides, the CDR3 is TGTGCCAGCTGCTATAGCGGGACGTCCTACAATGAGCAGTTCTTC. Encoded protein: CASCYSGTSYNEQFF.

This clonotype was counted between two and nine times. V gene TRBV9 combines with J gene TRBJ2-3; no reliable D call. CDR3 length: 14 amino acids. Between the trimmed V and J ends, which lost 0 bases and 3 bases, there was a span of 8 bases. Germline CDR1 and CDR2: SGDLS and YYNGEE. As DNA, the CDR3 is TGTGCCAGCAGCGTAGGTCAGAGGACAGATACGCAGTATTTT. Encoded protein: CASSVGQRTDTQYF.

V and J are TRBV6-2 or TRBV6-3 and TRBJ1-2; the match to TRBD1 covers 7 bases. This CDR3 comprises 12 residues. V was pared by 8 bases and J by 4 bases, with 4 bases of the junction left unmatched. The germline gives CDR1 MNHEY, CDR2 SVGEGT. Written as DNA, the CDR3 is TGTGCCAGCTGGGACAGCATCTATGGCTACACCTTC. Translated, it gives CASWDSIYGYTF.